This T cell receptor (beta chain) was identified during a study of Ad26.COV2.S vaccination and SARS-CoV-2 variants. As for the study in general: The authors gave Ad26.COV2.S intramuscularly, either once or twice 56 days apart. General study findings and limits: From the TCR breadth and depth analyses, total T cell responses may have been underestimated. Measurement of non-spike TCR breadth gave similar results in vaccine and placebo recipients.

Profiling relied on immunoSEQ multiplex PCR, and the TCRdb table lists in-frame clones only, not all of them. The sample includes about 680,000 clones, around 89% of them seen just once. Treatment indicated: 19 received Ad26.COV2.S at low or high dose, single or two shots; about 5 received placebo; per-sample allocation not given. Repertoires come from day 63 after the first vaccine or placebo injection. Spike of the Wuhan-strain SARS-CoV-2 was expressed by an Ad26 vector, which formed the vaccine. On this clone: Its antigen is unknown.

After removal of 2 bases from V and 4 bases from J, the junction contained 7 bases not matched to a gene. Germline V gene lookup returns CDR1 GTSNPN and CDR2 SVGIG (reference sequence). The CDR3 consists of 15 residues. The chain has TRBV30 and TRBJ1-4, with 7 bases aligning to TRBD1. Here the sequenced sample was peripheral blood, taken in a trial of Ad26.COV2.S vaccine versus placebo. This receptor was obtained from a person between 18 and 60 years old who received the Ad26.COV2.S COVID-19 vaccine or a placebo. The DNA of the CDR3 is TGTGCCTGGAGTTACCGGGACAGAGATAATGAAAAACTGTTTTTT. It is translated as CAWSYRDRDNEKLFF.